Shown below are 13 T cell receptor beta chains from a single sample sequenced in a study of shared T cell receptors in the human thymus. TCRdb keeps only in-frame clones here, not all; method: immunoSEQ multiplex PCR. The sample consists of 700,000 or so clones, roughly 88% of them appearing once. These data were also filed under a second study, of human thymus T cells.

The sequenced material came from thymocytes. The receptors derive from a girl under three years old with a congenital heart defect.

The count of this clone is one. The chain uses TRBV5-6 and TRBJ1-1; a weak D match, TRBD1 (5 bases). Trimming took off 3 bases at V and 4 bases at J, with 22 bases between the two ends. This CDR3 region has 17 residues. Germline V CDR1 and CDR2: SGHDT, YYEEEE. This CDR3 is CASSSASRGEVRTEAFF. CDR3 sequence (DNA): TGTGCCAGCAGCTCGGCCAGCCGAGGGGAGGTTCGCACTGAAGCTTTCTTT.

The V call is TRBV4-1, the J call TRBJ1-3; tentative D call: TRBD1 (6 bases). The V gene lost 0 bases and the J gene lost 0 bases, with 21 bases spanning the gap. There are 20 residues in the CDR3. Germline V gene sequence: CDR1 MGHRA, CDR2 YSYEKL. CDR3 sequence: CASSQESQARQAYSGNTIYF. The CDR3 DNA reads as TGCGCCAGCAGCCAAGAAAGTCAAGCGCGACAGGCCTACTCTGGAAACACCATATATTTT.

The rearrangement links TRBV5-1 to TRBJ1-1; tentative D call: TRBD1 (6 bases). Germline V lookup: CDR1 SGHRS, CDR2 YFSETQ. V lost 4 bases and J lost 4, with 17 bases in between. The length of the CDR3 is 15 residues. The CDR3 loop reads CASSPVRQESTEAFF. CDR3 sequence (DNA): TGCGCCAGCAGCCCGGTAAGACAGGAGAGCACTGAAGCTTTCTTT.

The chain links TRBV5-1 to TRBJ2-3, with D perhaps matching TRBD2 (6 bases). The CDR3 covers 16 residues. The V gene's germline CDR1 is SGHRS and CDR2 YFSETQ. Trimming cost V 1 base and J 2 bases, with 14 bases left between them. The CDR3 here is CASSLRGGALTDTQYF. CDR3 nucleotides: TGCGCCAGCAGCTTGAGAGGCGGGGCCCTCACAGATACGCAGTATTTT.

The chain combines TRBV5-6 with TRBJ2-7, with D possibly being TRBD1 (6 bases). CDR1 SGHDT and CDR2 YYEEEE come from the germline V gene. Trimming pared 1 base from V and 0 bases from J, leaving 17 bases between. The CDR3 contains 17 residues. CDR3 sequence: CASSLLPRTASSYEQYF. CDR3 nucleotides: TGTGCCAGCAGCTTGCTCCCCCGGACAGCCAGCTCCTACGAGCAGTACTTC.

The CDR3 nucleotides read TGTGCCAGTAGTCACGACAGGGGGAGCAATCAGCCCCAGCATTTT. This gives the protein CASSHDRGSNQPQHF. This chain uses TRBV19 with TRBJ1-5, with 9 positions matching TRBD1. The CDR3 spans 15 residues. From germline, CDR1 is LNHDA and CDR2 SQIVND (reference sequence). Losses at the gene ends were 5 bases for V and 1 base for J; bases not matched to a gene: 3.

The chain carries TRBV20-1 and TRBJ1-2; D not resolved. Per germline, CDR1 DFQATT and CDR2 SNEGSKA (reference sequence). CDR3 length equals 10 residues. The V gene lost 1 base and the J gene lost 12 bases, with 9 bases spanning the gap. In nucleotides, the CDR3 is TGCAGTGCTAGAGCCGGAGAGGACACCTTC. Translating it yields CSARAGEDTF.

This clone showed up just a few times. The genes are TRBV27 and TRBJ1-1; the match to TRBD1 covers 9 bases. V shed 2 bases, J shed 7 bases, and the junction held 14 bases outside the gene matches. The germline CDR1 and CDR2 sequences are MNHEY and SMNVEV (reference sequence). This CDR3 comprises 17 residues. The CDR3 protein is CASSLPNPGTGNGEAFF. In nucleotides, the CDR3 is TGTGCCAGCAGTTTACCAAATCCCGGGACAGGGAACGGTGAAGCTTTCTTT.

This chain connects TRBV7-8 to TRBJ2-2, with TRBD1 matching over 7 bases. Per germline, CDR1 SGHVS and CDR2 FQNEAQ. This CDR3 spans 14 amino acids. V was clipped by 1 base and J by 6 bases; unmatched bases: 2. The CDR3 DNA reads TGTGCCAGCAGCTTAGTCACAGGGGCCGGGGAGCTGTTTTTT. Amino acids: CASSLVTGAGELFF.

This sequence joins TRBV10-3 and TRBJ2-1; 11 bases match TRBD1. The CDR3 has 16 amino acids. CDR1 is ENHRY and CDR2 is SYGVKD in the germline V gene. J lost 7 bases, V lost 4 bases, and 9 bases had no gene match. The CDR3: CAISATAGTGGNEQFF. Written as DNA, the CDR3 is TGTGCCATCAGTGCCACTGCCGGGACAGGGGGAAATGAGCAGTTCTTC.

V and J are TRBV4-1 and TRBJ2-1, with D perhaps matching TRBD1 (6 bases). Germline V gene data show CDR1 as MGHRA and CDR2 as YSYEKL. Trimming pared 4 bases from V and 1 base from J, leaving 14 bases between. This CDR3 contains 16 residues. CDR3 residues: CASSRTGIVSYNEQFF. As DNA, the CDR3 is TGCGCCAGCAGCCGCACAGGGATAGTATCCTACAATGAGCAGTTCTTC.

The V and J genes are TRBV7-4 and TRBJ2-1; D call uncertain. The CDR3 length is 12 residues. V was clipped by 4 bases and J by 8 bases, with 9 bases between them. The V gene's germline CDR1 is SGHVT and CDR2 SQSDAQ. The CDR3 nucleotides read TGTGCCAGCAGCTGCGCAGGCTATGAGCAGTTCTTC. It translates to CASSCAGYEQFF.

The CDR3, as DNA: TGTGCCAGCAGCGGGGGGCTTGGCTACAATGAGCAGTTCTTC. It translates to CASSGGLGYNEQFF. This sequence joins TRBV6-6 and TRBJ2-1; a possible D gene is TRBD2 (7 bases). The CDR3 totals 14 residues. Trimming removed 6 bases from V and 3 bases from J, with 12 bases in between. The V gene's germline CDR1 is MNHNY and CDR2 SVGAGI (reference sequence).